A single sample is the source of the 17 T cell receptor beta chains below, sequenced in a study of blood T cells in healthy people across ages. Then a second PCR, running roughly 7 to 11 cycles, was carried out with a sample-barcoded 5' primer and a J-beta primer mix. TCRdb itself ran the 5' RACE reads through MiXCR, one entry per CDR3 protein. The table shows 1 million or so distinct CDR3 sequences, with approximately 25% occurring only once. A further study also used this sample, focusing on T cells of mothers and their children.

The sequenced sample was blood. These receptors were taken from a girl aged 2 to 9 in good health.

This clonotype was seen more than once but under ten times. This sequence joins TRBV7-2 and TRBJ2-3, with D unclear. Germline V CDR1 and CDR2: SGHTA, FQGNSA. The CDR3 is 14 residues long. Trimming pared 8 bases from V and 2 bases from J, leaving 14 bases between. CDR3 nucleotide sequence: TGTGCCAGCGCCGCTATCCATCCCACAGATACGCAGTATTTT. The encoded protein is CASAAIHPTDTQYF.

This clonotype was detected only a few times. V is TRBV7-8 and J is TRBJ2-7, with 12 bases lining up with TRBD2. V trimming: 5 bases; J trimming: 3 bases; junction bases outside the gene matches: 8. Looked up from germline, CDR1 is SGHVS and CDR2 is FQNEAQ. CDR3 length: 16 amino acids. DNA of the CDR3: TGTGCCAGCAGCCCACGACTAGCGGGGGTCTACTACGAGCAGTACTTC. Translation gives CASSPRLAGVYYEQYF.

This clonotype was observed a handful of times. V gene TRBV4-3 combines with J gene TRBJ1-2; D is ambiguous. Trimming removed 1 base at V and 2 bases at J, with 17 bases between. This CDR3 region has 17 residues. Germline-derived CDR1 and CDR2 are LGHNA and YSLEER. Written as DNA, the CDR3 is TGCGCCAGCAGCCAAGTCGTCGACCGGGGAGGGAACTATGGCTACACCTTC. This gives the protein CASSQVVDRGGNYGYTF.

CDR3 nucleotides: TGCAGCGTTGAAATGAGGGGTACCTCTGGCTACACCTTC. This gives the protein CSVEMRGTSGYTF. The chain recombines TRBV29-1 with TRBJ1-2; TRBD1 might be the D (5 bases). Trimming pared 2 bases from V and 7 bases from J, leaving 14 bases between. The length of the CDR3 is 13 residues. Germline-derived CDR1 and CDR2 are SQVTM and ANQGSEA.

The chain recombines TRBV4-1 with TRBJ1-5; 11 positions agree with TRBD1. V lost 0 bases to trimming and J lost 6 bases; unmatched junction nucleotides: 7. The CDR3 is made up of 17 amino acids. CDR1 is MGHRA and CDR2 is YSYEKL in the germline V gene. CDR3 nucleotides: TGCGCCAGCAGCCAAGAGGGGGGGACAGGGGGTTTTCAGCCCCAGCATTTT. It is translated as CASSQEGGTGGFQPQHF.

This clonotype was observed a few times. A much more abundant neighbour one base away suggests this may be a read error. The V call is TRBV14, the J call TRBJ2-3; D gene uncertain. The ends were cut back, 3 bases at V and 4 bases at J, with 2 bases in the middle. The CDR3 sequence is 11 residues long. Germline loops: CDR1 SGHDN, CDR2 FVKESK. This CDR3 is CASSHPDTQYF. The CDR3 DNA is TGTGCCAGCAGCCACCCAGATACGCAGTATTTT.

The chain has TRBV25-1 and TRBJ2-1; 8 bases are a match to TRBD1. The CDR3 has 12 residues. Germline CDR1 reads MGHDK; CDR2 reads SYGVNS. The V and J ends lost 9 bases and 15 bases, in that order; junction bases with no gene match: 13. CDR3 in amino acids: CASRGQGVKRFF. The CDR3 nucleotides read TGTGCCAGTCGCGGACAGGGCGTAAAGCGGTTCTTC.

This clonotype was counted between two and nine times. The chain has TRBV9 and TRBJ2-1, with 7 nucleotides matching TRBD1. This CDR3 contains 16 residues. V shed 0 bases and J 4 bases; nucleotides not matched to a gene: 7. Germline CDR1 and CDR2: SGDLS and YYNGEE. The CDR3 coding sequence is TGTGCCAGCAGCGTAGACTGGGACAGTCAGTACAATGAGCAGTTCTTC. This translates into CASSVDWDSQYNEQFF.

With respect to this clonotype: One end of the junction does not line up with germline, which may come from a read error. The chain carries TRBV24-1 and TRBJ2-6; TRBD1 matches at 9 bases. Per the germline V gene, CDR1 is KGHDR and CDR2 is SFDVKD. The CDR3 runs to 18 residues. CDR3 nucleotides: TGTGCCACCAGTGATTCTCCGGGACAGGGCTCTGGGGCCAACGTCCCGACTTTC. Protein product: CATSDSPGQGSGANVPTF.

This clonotype has only a few counts. The chain combines TRBV20-1 with TRBJ1-1; 9 bases fit TRBD1. Germline V gene sequence: CDR1 DFQATT, CDR2 SNEGSKA (reference sequence). There are 14 residues in the CDR3. V lost 5 bases and J lost 1; bases outside the gene matches: 5. CDR3 residues: CSARDRVGNTEAFF. The CDR3 DNA follows: TGCAGTGCTCGGGACAGGGTGGGGAACACTGAAGCTTTCTTT.

A few counts support this clonotype. The chain couples TRBV28 to TRBJ1-4; D uncertain. CDR1 MDHEN and CDR2 SYDVKM come from the germline V gene. The CDR3 sequence is 14 residues long. Trimming cost V 3 bases and J 5 bases, with 10 bases left between them. CDR3 sequence reads: CASSFYSSNEKLFF. The CDR3 DNA follows: TGTGCCAGCAGTTTCTACAGTTCCAATGAAAAACTGTTTTTT.

The genes are TRBV20-1 and TRBJ1-5, with D perhaps matching TRBD1 (5 bases). The ends were cut back, 6 bases at V and 0 bases at J, with 18 bases in the middle. CDR3 length: 16 amino acids. The germline V gene has CDR1 DFQATT and CDR2 SNEGSKA (reference sequence). The CDR3 here is CSAERMGVYSNQPQHF. The CDR3, as DNA: TGCAGTGCGGAGAGAATGGGGGTATATAGCAATCAGCCCCAGCATTTT.

This clonotype was seen a handful of times. The DNA for the CDR3 is TGTGCCAGCAGCTTCCGGGACTTGTTAGCCCAGTACTTC. Translated: CASSFRDLLAQYF. The V and J genes are TRBV7-9 and TRBJ2-5, with D possibly being TRBD2 (6 bases). The length of the CDR3 is 13 residues. V lost 3 bases and J lost 9, with 14 bases in between. Germline V gene data show CDR1 as SEHNR and CDR2 as FQNEAQ (reference sequence).

V usage is TRBV4-1 and J usage is TRBJ1-4; 8 positions match TRBD1. V was clipped by 0 bases and J by 13 bases; unmatched bases: 16. The CDR3 has 17 amino acids. Germline values: CDR1 MGHRA, CDR2 YSYEKL. As DNA, the CDR3 is TGCGCCAGCAGCCAAGAACCCGACATCGGACAGGGAGGAAGACTGTTTTTT. This sequence encodes CASSQEPDIGQGGRLFF.

This clonotype has just a few counts. This chain uses TRBV6-5 with TRBJ2-5, with 8 bases aligning to TRBD2. The length of the CDR3 is 15 residues. With V trimmed by 6 bases and J by 5 bases, 11 bases remained unmatched. The germline V gene encodes CDR1 MNHEY and CDR2 SVGAGI. CDR3: CASSHPAGGDETQYF. The CDR3 DNA is TGTGCCAGCAGCCACCCGGCGGGGGGCGATGAGACCCAGTACTTC.

This clonotype was recorded a few times. The conserved phenylalanine or tryptophan normally closing the CDR3 is absent here, so this likely arose from a read error. The CDR3 protein is CASREDSWYGYTL. In nucleotides, the CDR3 is TGTGCCAGCAGGGAAGACAGCTGGTATGGCTACACCCTC. The chain is built from TRBV12-3 or TRBV12-4 and TRBJ1-2; TRBD1 might be the D (5 bases). The length of the CDR3 is 13 residues. The V and J ends lost 6 bases and 5 bases respectively, with 13 bases between them.

This rearrangement joins TRBV11-1 to TRBJ2-5; TRBD2 aligns across 7 bases. The last part of the DNA fits TRBJ2-7 better; the J call may be wrong. The CDR3 covers 14 residues. CDR1 and CDR2 from the germline V gene are SGHAT and FQDESV (reference sequence). CDR3 sequence (DNA): TGTGCCAGCAGCTCCGAAGCGGGAACCTACGAGCAGTACTTC. This codes for CASSSEAGTYEQYF.